Shown below are 2 T cell receptor beta chains from a single sample sequenced in a study of blood T cell repertoires in COVID-19. Generated by immunoSEQ multiplex PCR, the TCRdb table keeps only in-frame clones and is missing some. The table records about 250,000 clones, 70% to 90% of them present only once. Sequencing used PBMCs or T cells enriched from blood (not recorded which). The origin of the receptors is a woman in her fifties or sixties with acute COVID-19.

Written as DNA, the CDR3 is TGTGCCAGCAGCAGGGACAGGGGGCGCATCTATCATGGCTACACCTTC. Protein: CASSRDRGRIYHGYTF. This chain joins TRBV21-1 and TRBJ1-2; the table's D call TRBD1 went unverified against the DNA. TRBV21-1 is tagged as a pseudogene. The CDR3 is made up of 16 amino acids.

This sequence joins TRBV5-1 and TRBJ2-5; 11 nucleotides agree with TRBD1. J gave up 2 bases and V 7 bases, and 4 bases lay outside the gene matches. Germline V CDR1 and CDR2: SGHRS, YFSETQ. This CDR3 has 14 residues. For the CDR3, the DNA is TGCGCCAGCGGGGGGACAGGGGGACAAGAGACCCAGTACTTC. Encoded protein: CASGGTGGQETQYF.